A single sample gave rise to the 15 T cell receptor beta chains below, sequenced in a study of blood T cell repertoires in COVID-19. The protocol was immunoSEQ multiplex PCR, while the TCRdb copy is restricted to in-frame clones and leaves out a portion. This table has around 200,000 clones, under 90% appearing once. The material sequenced was peripheral blood. The receptors come from a human donor in a cohort sampled during active COVID-19.

The V and J genes are TRBV15 and TRBJ2-5, with a tentative D call TRBD1 (5 bases). The V end lost 2 bases, the J end lost 2 bases, and 12 bases lay between the germline ends. The CDR3 runs to 15 residues. Germline lookup yields CDR1 LNHNV and CDR2 YYDKDF (reference sequence). In DNA form, the CDR3 reads TGTGCCACCAGCAGAAATGCTCAGGGTCAAGAGACCCAGTACTTC. Residues: CATSRNAQGQETQYF.

This chain uses TRBV10-2 with TRBJ2-5; 12 nucleotides align to TRBD2. Germline V lookup: CDR1 WSHSY, CDR2 SAAADI. V was pared by 8 bases and J by 7 bases, with 5 bases of the junction left unmatched. The CDR3 is 13 amino acids. In DNA form, the CDR3 reads TGCGCCAGCCTAGCGGGGGGGCCACGGACCCAGTACTTC. Its translation: CASLAGGPRTQYF.

This clone was seen a few times. This chain connects TRBV18 to TRBJ2-7, with D tentatively TRBD2 (5 bases). Looked up from germline, CDR1 is KGHSH and CDR2 is LQKENI. The CDR3 is 12 amino acids. Trimming left V 5 bases short and J 7 bases short, with 12 bases between. CDR3 bases: TGTGCCAGCTCATCCCCGACGGGGGAGCAGTACTTC. This codes for CASSSPTGEQYF. Based on the CDR3 plus reference TRBV18 and TRBJ2-7, the full variable domain is NAGVMQNPRHLVRRRGQEARLRCSPMKGHSHVYWYRQLPEEGLKFMVYLQKENIIDESGMPKERFSAEFPKEGPSILRIQQVVRGDSAAYFCASSSPTGEQYFGPGTRLTVT.

The rearrangement uses TRBV2 and TRBJ2-7; 13 bases align to TRBD2. This CDR3 contains 15 residues. The germline V gene has CDR1 SNHLY and CDR2 FYNNEI. V lost 2 bases to trimming and J lost 5 bases; unmatched junction nucleotides: 3. The CDR3 region has the DNA TGTGCCAGCAGTGAAACTAGCGGGGGGGCGAACGAGCAGTACTTC. It translates to CASSETSGGANEQYF.

J is TRBJ2-7 and V is TRBV2, with D possibly being TRBD1 (5 bases). V was cut by 5 bases and J by 5 bases, with 19 bases left in between. The CDR3 consists of 15 residues. Germline CDR1 reads SNHLY; CDR2 reads FYNNEI. The CDR3 protein is CASSPLARVGHEQYF. CDR3 DNA: TGTGCCAGCAGTCCCCTGGCCAGGGTAGGACACGAGCAGTACTTC.

This clone occurred once. The chain joins TRBV5-8 to TRBJ1-1; D is ambiguous. Germline assignment: CDR1 SGHTS and CDR2 YDEGEE. V gave up 5 bases and J gave up 4 bases, with 9 bases separating them. The CDR3 length is 12 residues. Here the CDR3 DNA reads TGTGCCAGCAGTCTCGTCGGCACTGAAGCTTTCTTT. This sequence encodes CASSLVGTEAFF. Variable domain in full (rest from reference TRBV5-8 and TRBJ1-1): EAGVTQSPTHLIKTRGQQATLRCSPISGHTSVYWYQQALGLGLQFLLWYDEGEERNRGNFPPRFSGRQFPNYSSELNVNALELEDSALYLCASSLVGTEAFFGQGTRLTVV.

This clone appeared once. CDR3 sequence reads: CSVGEGQGNYGYTF. The DNA of the CDR3 is TGCAGCGTGGGGGAAGGACAGGGGAACTATGGCTACACCTTC. The V and J genes are TRBV29-1 and TRBJ1-2; TRBD1 matches at 9 bases. Germline V gives CDR1 SQVTM, CDR2 ANQGSEA. The CDR3 sequence is 14 residues long. J lost 2 bases, V lost 6 bases, and 7 bases had no gene match.

The chain combines TRBV5-1 with TRBJ2-7, with TRBD1 as a possible D gene (6 bases). In germline, CDR1 is SGHRS, CDR2 YFSETQ. CDR3 length: 15 residues. V was clipped by 0 bases and J by 3 bases, with 13 bases between them. CDR3 protein: CASSLAGVPNYEQYF. The CDR3 DNA follows: TGCGCCAGCAGCTTGGCAGGGGTTCCAAACTACGAGCAGTACTTC. Full variable domain (outside the CDR3, taken from reference TRBV5-1 and TRBJ2-7): KAGVTQTPRYLIKTRGQQVTLSCSPISGHRSVSWYQQTPGQGLQFLFEYFSETQRNKGNFPGRFSGRQFSNSRSEMNVSTLELGDSALYLCASSLAGVPNYEQYFGPGTRLTVT.

The rearrangement uses TRBV5-1 and TRBJ2-3, with 9 bases lining up with TRBD2. Germline V lookup: CDR1 SGHRS, CDR2 YFSETQ. J lost 5 bases, V lost 2 bases, and 3 bases had no gene match. The CDR3 totals 14 residues. This CDR3 reads CASSFGGGEDTQYF. DNA of the CDR3: TGCGCCAGCAGCTTCGGCGGGGGGGAAGATACGCAGTATTTT.

The chain uses TRBV18 and TRBJ2-3; the D gene is possibly TRBD2 (5 bases). V lost 1 base and J lost 2, with 10 bases in between. The germline CDR1 and CDR2 sequences are KGHSH and LQKENI. There are 15 residues in the CDR3. The CDR3 DNA reads as TGTGCCAGCTCACCACTACGGGGTCTCACAGATACGCAGTATTTT. This sequence encodes CASSPLRGLTDTQYF.

The chain recombines TRBV30 with TRBJ1-2; TRBD1 matches at 7 bases. This CDR3 spans 13 amino acids. CDR1 is GTSNPN and CDR2 is SVGIG in the germline V gene (reference sequence). V lost 2 bases and J lost 2; bases outside the gene matches: 2. The CDR3 reads CAWSRDRNYGYTF. The DNA of the CDR3 is TGTGCCTGGAGTCGGGACAGAAACTATGGCTACACCTTC.

The rearrangement joins TRBV4-1 to TRBJ2-1; TRBD1 matches at 7 bases. V lost 3 bases and J lost 4; bases outside the gene matches: 15. The CDR3 consists of 18 residues. CDR1 and CDR2 (germline): MGHRA, YSYEKL. CDR3: CASSQDGAGRGWYNEQFF. The CDR3, as DNA: TGCGCCAGCAGCCAGGACGGCGCGGGCAGGGGGTGGTACAATGAGCAGTTCTTC.

This chain connects TRBV12-3 or TRBV12-4 to TRBJ1-2, with a weak D call TRBD1 (6 bases). Trimming pared 6 bases from V and 4 bases from J, leaving 12 bases between. The CDR3 length is 13 residues. Here the CDR3 DNA reads TGTGCCAGCAGGCTACAGGGCATCTATGGCTACACCTTC. Translation gives CASRLQGIYGYTF.

This clone came up once. V is TRBV24-1 and J is TRBJ1-5; the D gene is possibly TRBD1 (5 bases). The CDR3 length is 17 residues. Trimming took 0 bases from V and 1 from J, leaving 12 bases between them. Germline values: CDR1 KGHDR, CDR2 SFDVKD. CDR3 residues: CATSDLTGGESNQPQHF. CDR3 in DNA: TGTGCCACCAGTGATTTGACAGGAGGGGAAAGCAATCAGCCCCAGCATTTT.

V and J are TRBV7-9 and TRBJ1-2; D remains unclear. This CDR3 spans 15 amino acids. V was cut by 1 base and J by 0 bases, with 9 bases left in between. Germline V gene data show CDR1 as SEHNR and CDR2 as FQNEAQ (reference sequence). The CDR3 loop reads CASSLGAESNYGYTF. CDR3 bases: TGTGCCAGCAGCTTAGGGGCAGAGTCTAACTATGGCTACACCTTC. Variable domain in full (rest from reference TRBV7-9 and TRBJ1-2): DTGVSQNPRHKITKRGQNVTFRCDPISEHNRLYWYRQTLGQGPEFLTYFQNEAQLEKSRLLSDRFSAERPKGSFSTLEIQRTEQGDSAMYLCASSLGAESNYGYTFGSGTRLTVV.